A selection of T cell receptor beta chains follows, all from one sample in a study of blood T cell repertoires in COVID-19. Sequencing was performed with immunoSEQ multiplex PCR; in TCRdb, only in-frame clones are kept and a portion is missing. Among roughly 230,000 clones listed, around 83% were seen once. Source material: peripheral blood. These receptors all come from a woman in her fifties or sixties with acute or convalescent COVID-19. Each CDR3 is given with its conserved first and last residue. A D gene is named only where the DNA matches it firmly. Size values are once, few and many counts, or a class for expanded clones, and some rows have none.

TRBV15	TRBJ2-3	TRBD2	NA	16	CATSRDRRGGGDTQYF
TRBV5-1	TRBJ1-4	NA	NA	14	CASSSGLTNEKLFF
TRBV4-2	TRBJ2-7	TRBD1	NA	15	CASSQDRESSYEQYF
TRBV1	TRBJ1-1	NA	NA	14	CTSSQDVQHTEAFF
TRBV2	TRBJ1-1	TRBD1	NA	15	CASRVKGTGEAEAFF
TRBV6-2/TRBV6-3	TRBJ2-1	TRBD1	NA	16	CASSYSRGTGGNEQFF
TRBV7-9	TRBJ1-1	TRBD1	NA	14	CASSGRQGSAEAFF
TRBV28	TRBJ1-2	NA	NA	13	CASNLDSNYGYTF
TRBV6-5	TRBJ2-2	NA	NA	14	CASQTGQNTGELFF
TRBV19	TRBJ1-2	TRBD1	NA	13	CASSRTGVSGYTF
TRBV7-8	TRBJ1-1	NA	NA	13	CASSWTVNTEAFF
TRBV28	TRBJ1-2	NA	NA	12	CASTPEGLGYTF
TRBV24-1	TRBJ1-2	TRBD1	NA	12	CATSDRGHGYTF
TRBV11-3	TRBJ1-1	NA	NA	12	CASSDRNTEAFF
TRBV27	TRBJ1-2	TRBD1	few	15	CATRDRALSNYGYTF
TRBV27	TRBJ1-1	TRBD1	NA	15	CASSSQGARGTEAFF
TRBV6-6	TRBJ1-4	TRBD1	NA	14	CASRRDRGIEKLFF
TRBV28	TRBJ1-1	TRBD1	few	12	CASRTGGTEAFF
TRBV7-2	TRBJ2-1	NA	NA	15	CASSLTTARYNEQFF
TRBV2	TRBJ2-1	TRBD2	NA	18	CASSEERWEGITYNEQFF
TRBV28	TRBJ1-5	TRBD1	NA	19	CASSAGTGGGYAFNQPQHF
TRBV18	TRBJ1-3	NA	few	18	CASSRSPGQSSTGNTIYF
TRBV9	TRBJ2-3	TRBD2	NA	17	CASSATSGGASADTQYF
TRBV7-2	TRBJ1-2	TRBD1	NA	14	CASSRDRTNYGYTF
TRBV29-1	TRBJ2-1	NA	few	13	CSVGGNRVGEQFF
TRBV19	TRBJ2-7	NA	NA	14	CASSIGTKLYEQYF
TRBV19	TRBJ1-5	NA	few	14	CASTGGGGNQPQHF
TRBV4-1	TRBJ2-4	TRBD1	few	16	CASSRTGGDAKNIQYF
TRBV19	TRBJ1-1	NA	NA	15	CASIPGMNKNTEAFF
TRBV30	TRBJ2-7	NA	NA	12	CAWSVSAGEQYF
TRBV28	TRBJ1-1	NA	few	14	CASNPWGGNTEAFF
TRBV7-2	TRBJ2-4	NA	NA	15	CASSLSTGSKNIQYF
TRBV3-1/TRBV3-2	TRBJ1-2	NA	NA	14	CASSQDRQGNGYTF
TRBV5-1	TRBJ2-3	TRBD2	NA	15	CASSLKRDLTDTQYF
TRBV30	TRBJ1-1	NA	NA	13	CAWSVGVNTEAFF
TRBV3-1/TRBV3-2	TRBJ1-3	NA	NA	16	CASSQDTGYSGNTIYF
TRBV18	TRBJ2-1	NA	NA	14	CASFRSSSYNEQFF
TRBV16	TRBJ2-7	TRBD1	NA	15	CASTRRDRMAYEQYF
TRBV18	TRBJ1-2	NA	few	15	CASSPGGGADYGYTF
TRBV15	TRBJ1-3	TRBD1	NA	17	CATSRDLGQVTGNTIYF
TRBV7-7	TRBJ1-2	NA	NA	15	CASSPMEAVNYGYTF
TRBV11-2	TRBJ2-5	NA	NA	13	CASSLSLAETQYF
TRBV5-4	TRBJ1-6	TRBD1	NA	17	CASRTWGDRAGNSPLHF
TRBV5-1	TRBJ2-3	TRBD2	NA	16	CASSLGLAGVVDTQYF
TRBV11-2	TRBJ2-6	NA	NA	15	CASSSPRLATNVLTF
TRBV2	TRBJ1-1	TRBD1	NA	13	CASSAGGNTEAFF
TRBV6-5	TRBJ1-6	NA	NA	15	CASRFLQGFNSPLHF
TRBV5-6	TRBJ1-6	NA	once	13	CASSPGSDSPLHF
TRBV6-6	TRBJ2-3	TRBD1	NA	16	CASSSRQGQNTDTQYF
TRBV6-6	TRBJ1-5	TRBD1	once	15	CASSLDRNSNQPQHF
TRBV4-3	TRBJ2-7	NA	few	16	CASSQAPIPNSYEQYF
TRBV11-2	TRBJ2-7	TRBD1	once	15	CASSLGRTGTYEQYF
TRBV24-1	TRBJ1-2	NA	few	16	CATRRKTGRTGYGYTF
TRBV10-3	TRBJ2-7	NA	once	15	CAISESSGIWHEQYF
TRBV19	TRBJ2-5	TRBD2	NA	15	CASSLGLAGAETQYF
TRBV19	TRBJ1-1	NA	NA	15	CASSILQALNTEAFF
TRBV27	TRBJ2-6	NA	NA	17	CASSLGQHLSGANVLTF